This TCR beta chain was captured by sequencing in a study of blood T cell repertoires in COVID-19. Across the study: Sites across the United States, Italy and Spain contributed samples from acute and convalescent COVID-19. Nucleic acid was either cDNA or gDNA, and it came from T cells, B-cell-depleted T cells, or PBMCs.

V shed 2 bases and J shed 2 bases, with 18 bases lying between them. The CDR3 totals 18 residues. Germline V gives CDR1 SGHTA, CDR2 FQGNSA. Per the authors' pipeline: Estimation of nucleated cell counts relied on the amplification of reference gene primers. Data came from immunoSEQ multiplex PCR; TCRdb stores just in-frame clones and leaves some out. That table is the source of V, J and clone size, and D and trimming were worked out from the DNA. The sample shows 50,000 to 65,000 clones, 70% to 90% of them seen only once. Sequencing used peripheral blood. The TCR originated in a man aged 45-65 years with active COVID-19. J is TRBJ2-2 and V is TRBV7-2; D may be TRBD1 (5 bases). CDR3 in DNA: TGTGCCAGCAGCTTAAAGGGGTTTGGGGATCGCAACACCGGGGAGCTGTTTTTT. This gives the protein CASSLKGFGDRNTGELFF.